The source of this T cell receptor (beta chain) is a study of T cell clusters in autoimmune cytopenias. This CDR3 has 14 residues. CDR1 and CDR2 from the germline V gene are DFQATT and SNEGSKA (reference sequence). Each sample's input was 250 to 300 ng genomic DNA, 40,000 or so genome equivalents. Multiplex touch-down PCR amplified TRB using TRB-A and TRB-B pools in one tube. Reanalyzing the multiplex PCR reads, TCRdb keeps one entry per CDR3 protein, without DNA. The sample is made up of around 6,200 distinct CDR3 sequences, and the top ten hold roughly 38% of it. This same sample was also part of a study on T cell repertoires in aging, cancer and after chemotherapy.

Material: peripheral blood. The V and J genes are TRBV20-1 and TRBJ1-5; TCRdb designates TRBD1, a call that cannot be tested without DNA. The TCR comes from a human donor in good health. This CDR3 reads CSARDGGSGQPQHF.